The present T cell receptor beta chain was sequenced within a study of graft-versus-host responses after intestinal transplantation. CDR3 size: 14 residues. Germline V gives CDR1 LNHDA, CDR2 SQIVND (reference sequence). V lost 3 bases and J lost 4; bases outside the gene matches: 3. TCRdb's table, derived via immunoSEQ multiplex PCR, lists solely in-frame clones and lacks some. The sample shows around 54,000 clones, about 90% of them seen only once. The source material was PBMCs, sampled 650 to 670 days after intestinal transplant. The receptor was isolated from a human patient who received an intestinal transplant, so some T cells may come from the graft donor. This chain joins TRBV19 and TRBJ2-1; 7 bases are shared with TRBD2. The CDR3 protein is CASSIGGTYNEQFF. CDR3 coding DNA: TGTGCCAGTAGTATCGGGGGGACTTACAATGAGCAGTTCTTC.